This TCR beta chain was captured by sequencing in a study of glioma-infiltrating T cells after dendritic cell vaccination. Documented time point: after dendritic cell vaccination, including at tumor progression/relapse. Between the trimmed V and J ends, which lost 5 bases and 5 bases, there was a span of 15 bases. The germline gives CDR1 MNHNS, CDR2 SASEGT. There are 15 residues in the CDR3. Primers: 60 V beta forward and 13 J beta reverse. Sequenced by immunoSEQ multiplex PCR; TCRdb stores in-frame clones only, minus some. The sample records roughly 50,000 clones, around 89% being singletons. The chain recombines TRBV6-1 with TRBJ2-2; D perhaps matches TRBD1 (6 bases). Sequencing used blood, obtained after dendritic cell vaccination. This clonotype was obtained from a human donor with glioblastoma. CDR3 sequence: CASSPFGQPTGELFF. The CDR3 DNA reads as TGTGCCAGCAGTCCATTTGGACAGCCGACCGGGGAGCTGTTTTTT.